This TCR beta chain derives from a study of cytomegalovirus exposure and HLA in healthy donors. Study-wide points: Earlier analysis found most TCR beta V segments productive about 90% or about 30% of the time.

This clone has only one observation. Its antigen is unknown. In the PCR, 60 Vbeta and 13 Jbeta primers were used. Here immunoSEQ multiplex PCR was the method, and the copy in TCRdb shows in-frame clones only, minus some. This table has some 120,000 clones, 81% appearing once. From germline, CDR1 is MNHNS and CDR2 SASEGT. Trimming shortened V by 6 bases and J by 3 bases, and 8 bases separated the two germline ends. The CDR3 runs to 12 residues. This chain connects TRBV6-1 to TRBJ1-1, with D maybe TRBD1 (5 bases). This receptor was obtained from a woman aged 25-40 years in good health and CMV-seronegative. What was sequenced was PBMCs. In DNA, the CDR3 is TGTGCCAGCAGGGGGCGTCACACTGAAGCTTTCTTT. Translation: CASRGRHTEAFF.